This T cell receptor (beta chain) was documented in a study of patients and donors after allogeneic stem cell transplantation. This clonotype has a handful of counts. TCRdb re-called the RT-PCR reads through MiXCR, storing one row per CDR3 protein. The repertoire consists of about 26,000 distinct CDR3 sequences, with around 7.4% occurring once and the leading ten covering around 50%. V lost 4 bases to trimming and J lost 8 bases; unmatched junction nucleotides: 8. Germline V gene sequence: CDR1 SGHKS, CDR2 YYEKEE (reference sequence). The CDR3 loop spans 14 amino acids. Source material: blood, either unsorted or a sorted T cell fraction (not recorded which). The rearrangement joins TRBV5-5 to TRBJ1-2, with 10 bases that match TRBD1. This TCR came from a human donor who was either an allogeneic HSCT recipient or a stem cell or donor lymphocyte infusion donor (not recorded which). It is not recorded whose cells these are; they may come from a transplant donor. The CDR3 DNA reads as TGTGCCAGCAGCGTGACAGGGGGCGCGGTCGGCTACACCTTC. This codes for CASSVTGGAVGYTF.